This T cell receptor beta chain stems from a study of CD4 and CD8 cells across lung adenocarcinoma regions. MiXCR, applied by TCRdb to the PCR reads, yields one record per CDR3 protein. The sample has 20,000 to 30,000 distinct CDR3 sequences, almost 50% seen once. Donors had localized lung adenocarcinoma, a non-small cell lung cancer. The TCR comes from a male donor with lung adenocarcinoma. The CD4 and CD8 labels of this study may be unreliable. The sample taken for sequencing was CD8+ T cells from the center of a lung tumor.

The DNA for the CDR3 is TGTGCCAGCAGCGTAGAGCGGGAAAGTGAGCAGTTCTTC. It encodes CASSVERESEQFF. The chain is built from TRBV9 and TRBJ2-1, with 7 nucleotides matching TRBD2. The CDR3 runs to 13 residues. V lost 0 bases and J lost 9; bases outside the gene matches: 3. In germline, CDR1 is SGDLS, CDR2 YYNGEE.